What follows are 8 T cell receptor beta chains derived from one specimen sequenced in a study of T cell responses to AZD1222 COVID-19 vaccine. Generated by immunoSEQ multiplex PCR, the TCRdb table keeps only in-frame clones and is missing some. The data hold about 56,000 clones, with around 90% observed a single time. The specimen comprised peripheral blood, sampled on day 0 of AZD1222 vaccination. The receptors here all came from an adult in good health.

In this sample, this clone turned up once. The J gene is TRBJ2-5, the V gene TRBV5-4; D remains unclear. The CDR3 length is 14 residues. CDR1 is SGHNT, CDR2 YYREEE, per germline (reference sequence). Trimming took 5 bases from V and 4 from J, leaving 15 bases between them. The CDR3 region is CASSGWGFLETQYF. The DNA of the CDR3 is TGTGCCAGCAGTGGATGGGGTTTCCTAGAGACCCAGTACTTC.

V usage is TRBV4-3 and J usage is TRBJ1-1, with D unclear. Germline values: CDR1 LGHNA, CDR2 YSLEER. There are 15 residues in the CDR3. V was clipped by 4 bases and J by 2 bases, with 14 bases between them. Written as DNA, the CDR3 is TGCGCCAGCAGCCCGTCTCAGACGGCCAACACTGAAGCTTTCTTT. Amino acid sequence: CASSPSQTANTEAFF.

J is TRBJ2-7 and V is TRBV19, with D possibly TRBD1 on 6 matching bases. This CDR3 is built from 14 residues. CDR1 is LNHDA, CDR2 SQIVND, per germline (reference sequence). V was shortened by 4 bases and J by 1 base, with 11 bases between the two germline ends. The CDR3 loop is CASSSNTGSYEQYF. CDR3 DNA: TGTGCCAGTAGTAGCAATACAGGGTCCTACGAGCAGTACTTC.

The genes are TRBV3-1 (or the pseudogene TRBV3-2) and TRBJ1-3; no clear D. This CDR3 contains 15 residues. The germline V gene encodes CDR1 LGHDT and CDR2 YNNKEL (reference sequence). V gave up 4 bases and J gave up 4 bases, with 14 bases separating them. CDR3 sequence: CASSPFLTKGNTIYF. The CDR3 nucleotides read TGTGCCAGCAGCCCCTTTTTGACAAAGGGAAACACCATATATTTT.

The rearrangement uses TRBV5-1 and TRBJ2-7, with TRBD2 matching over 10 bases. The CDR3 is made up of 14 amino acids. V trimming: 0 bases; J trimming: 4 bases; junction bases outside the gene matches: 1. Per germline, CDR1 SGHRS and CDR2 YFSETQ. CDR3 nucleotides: TGCGCCAGCAGCTTGGCTAGCGGGAGTTACGAGCAGTACTTC. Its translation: CASSLASGSYEQYF.

Written as DNA, the CDR3 is TGTGCCAGCAGCCTCCTAGGGATAGAGGTTGATGGCTACACCTTC. Translated, it gives CASSLLGIEVDGYTF. The rearrangement joins TRBV6-5 to TRBJ1-2, with no clear D. Deletions cut 6 bases from V and 6 bases from J, with 20 bases between. The CDR3 consists of 15 residues. Looked up from germline, CDR1 is MNHEY and CDR2 is SVGAGI.

CDR3 DNA sequence: TGTGCCAGCAGCTTGACGACCTCAAACTATGGCTACACCTTC. Translating gives CASSLTTSNYGYTF. This chain uses TRBV7-9 with TRBJ1-2; no firm D call. Trimming cost V 3 bases and J 2 bases, with 10 bases left between them. CDR3 length: 14 amino acids. Germline CDR1 is SEHNR and CDR2 is FQNEAQ (reference sequence).

As DNA, the CDR3 is TGTGCCAGTAGTCCTCTCCCCTCTGGGGCCAACGTCCTGACTTTC. Protein: CASSPLPSGANVLTF. The chain joins TRBV19 to TRBJ2-6; D is uncertain. Looked up from germline, CDR1 is LNHDA and CDR2 is SQIVND (reference sequence). Trimming removed 5 bases at V and 0 bases at J, with 8 bases between. The length of the CDR3 is 15 residues.